Each of the 25 T cell receptor beta chains below was sequenced from the same sample in a study of CD8 T cells in Susac syndrome. RNA, at about 0.45 to 1 ug, was reverse transcribed with random hexamers. One entry per CDR3 protein, called by TCRdb with MiXCR from the immunoSEQ multiplex PCR reads. The sample has about 170,000 distinct CDR3 sequences; 95% to 96% are singletons. The specimen was CD4+ T cells from PBMCs. The receptors shown here come from a human donor with Susac syndrome.

This chain links TRBV3-1 with TRBJ1-5; 10 positions match TRBD1. CDR3 length equals 14 residues. V shed 4 bases and J 6 bases; nucleotides not matched to a gene: 3. Germline V gives CDR1 LGHDT, CDR2 YNNKEL (reference sequence). As DNA, the CDR3 is TGTGCCAGCAGCCTTGGACAGGGGGGTCAGCCCCAGCATTTT. Protein product: CASSLGQGGQPQHF.

The genes are TRBV7-2 and TRBJ1-4; D might be TRBD1 (6 bases). Germline V gene lookup returns CDR1 SGHTA and CDR2 FQGNSA. V was pared by 3 bases and J by 7 bases, with 12 bases between. The CDR3 extends over 14 amino acids. The DNA of the CDR3 is TGTGCCAGCAGCTTGGGGGGGCTGGGTGAAAAACTGTTTTTT. Residues: CASSLGGLGEKLFF.

The J gene is TRBJ1-1, the V gene TRBV9; weak D call: TRBD1 (6 bases). The germline CDR1 and CDR2 sequences are SGDLS and YYNGEE. The V gene lost 4 bases and the J gene lost 1 base, with 11 bases spanning the gap. The CDR3 is 14 residues long. CDR3 DNA sequence: TGTGCCAGCAGCCCGGTGGGACAGAACACTGAAGCTTTCTTT. It translates to CASSPVGQNTEAFF. Based on the CDR3 plus reference TRBV9 and TRBJ1-1, the full variable domain is DSGVTQTPKHLITATGQRVTLRCSPRSGDLSVYWYQQSLDQGLQFLIQYYNGEERAKGNILERFSAQQFPDLHSELNLSSLELGDSALYFCASSPVGQNTEAFFGQGTRLTVV.

This clonotype came up once. The rearrangement joins TRBV7-2 to TRBJ1-6; D gene ambiguous. The CDR3 runs to 12 residues. V was cut by 5 bases and J by 8 bases, with 7 bases left in between. Germline V gene lookup returns CDR1 SGHTA and CDR2 FQGNSA. The CDR3 DNA sequence: TGTGCCAGCAGCCCTGGATATTCACCCCTCCACTTT. Residues: CASSPGYSPLHF.

This chain connects TRBV12-3 or TRBV12-4 to TRBJ2-4; D call uncertain. With 7 bases removed from V and 6 bases from J, the gap between germline ends came to 16 bases. The CDR3 runs 14 residues. This CDR3 reads CASTPGPVVNIQYF. The CDR3 coding sequence is TGTGCCAGCACCCCTGGGCCAGTCGTAAACATTCAGTACTTC.

The chain joins TRBV2 to TRBJ2-7, with D tentatively TRBD1 (5 bases). The V end was cut by 3 bases, the J end by 6 bases, with 12 bases between. The V gene's germline CDR1 is SNHLY and CDR2 FYNNEI. The CDR3 loop spans 13 amino acids. Written as DNA, the CDR3 is TGTGCCAGCAGTGAGCAGGGTCTCTCCGAGCAGTACGTC. Its protein product is CASSEQGLSEQYV.

The chain uses TRBV27 and TRBJ2-5; a possible D gene is TRBD1 (5 bases). In germline, CDR1 is MNHEY, CDR2 SMNVEV (reference sequence). The CDR3 totals 15 residues. Trimming left V 5 bases short and J 1 base short, with 14 bases between. CDR3: CASSGAEGGQETQYF. The CDR3 DNA reads as TGTGCCAGCAGTGGGGCTGAAGGTGGCCAAGAGACCCAGTACTTC.

The V gene is TRBV29-1, the J gene TRBJ2-5; TRBD2 aligns across 10 bases. With 6 bases clipped from V and 4 bases from J, the junction kept 5 bases outside the gene matches. From germline, CDR1 is SQVTM and CDR2 ANQGSEA. The CDR3 length is 13 residues. DNA of the CDR3: TGCAGCGTCCCTAGCGGGAGCGGAGAGACCCAGTACTTC. It specifies CSVPSGSGETQYF. The full variable domain, in which reference TRBV29-1 and TRBJ2-5 provide the parts outside the CDR3, is SAVISQKPSRDICQRGTSLTIQCQVDSQVTMMFWYRQQPGQSLTLIATANQGSEATYESGFVIDKFPISRPNLTFSTLTVSNMSPEDSSIYLCSVPSGSGETQYFGPGTRLLVL.

This chain links TRBV28 with TRBJ2-3; D call uncertain. There are 12 residues in the CDR3. V lost 6 bases, J lost 0 bases, and 4 bases lay in between. Germline CDR1 is MDHEN and CDR2 is SYDVKM. This chain's CDR3 is CASRTSTDTQYF. CDR3 in DNA: TGTGCCAGCAGGACTAGCACAGATACGCAGTATTTT.

This clonotype was observed a single time. The chain couples TRBV6-2 or TRBV6-3 to TRBJ2-5, with 7 positions matching TRBD1. The CDR3 has 11 residues. V gave up 7 bases and J gave up 12 bases; unmatched junction bases: 8. Germline-derived CDR1 and CDR2 are MNHEY and SVGEGT. The CDR3 here is CASKDRGQKYF. In DNA form, the CDR3 reads TGTGCCAGCAAGGACCGGGGACAGAAGTACTTC.

This rearrangement joins TRBV29-1 to TRBJ2-5, with D tentatively TRBD1 (6 bases). Germline values: CDR1 SQVTM, CDR2 ANQGSEA. The CDR3 extends over 13 amino acids. V lost 4 bases and J lost 5, with 14 bases in between. CDR3 in amino acids: CSVVGGQGETQYF. CDR3 sequence (DNA): TGCAGCGTTGTAGGCGGCCAGGGGGAGACCCAGTACTTC.

This clonotype was detected only once. This chain uses TRBV5-1 with TRBJ2-2; D unresolved. This CDR3 region has 15 residues. With 0 bases removed from V and 3 bases from J, the gap between germline ends came to 9 bases. Germline V gene lookup returns CDR1 SGHRS and CDR2 YFSETQ. The CDR3 reads CASSLGRRDTGELFF. DNA of the CDR3: TGCGCCAGCAGCTTGGGTCGCAGAGACACCGGGGAGCTGTTTTTT. The entire variable domain, with the rest obtained from reference TRBV5-1 and TRBJ2-2, is as follows: KAGVTQTPRYLIKTRGQQVTLSCSPISGHRSVSWYQQTPGQGLQFLFEYFSETQRNKGNFPGRFSGRQFSNSRSEMNVSTLELGDSALYLCASSLGRRDTGELFFGEGSRLTVL.

This clonotype appeared once. CDR3 in amino acids: CASSQDQGGFSYEQYF. DNA of the CDR3: TGTGCCAGCAGCCAAGACCAAGGCGGGTTTTCCTACGAGCAGTACTTC. The chain employs TRBV4-2 and TRBJ2-7, with D possibly matching TRBD2 (5 bases). CDR3 size: 16 residues. In germline, CDR1 is LGHNA, CDR2 YNFKEQ. The V end was cut by 0 bases, the J end by 1 base, with 13 bases between.

The V and J genes are TRBV28 and TRBJ2-1; no definite D call. The CDR3 length is 11 residues. CDR1 and CDR2 (germline): MDHEN, SYDVKM. V was pared by 5 bases and J by 12 bases, with 11 bases between. CDR3 residues: CASSTPTGQFF. The CDR3 DNA reads TGTGCCAGCAGTACCCCCACGGGGCAGTTCTTC.

The V call is TRBV28, the J call TRBJ2-7; 7 bases align to TRBD1. V trimming: 5 bases; J trimming: 0 bases; junction bases outside the gene matches: 7. Per the germline V gene, CDR1 is MDHEN and CDR2 is SYDVKM. This CDR3 is 15 amino acids long. Here the CDR3 reads CASSPGTADSYEQYF. DNA for the CDR3: TGTGCCAGCAGTCCCGGGACAGCAGACTCCTACGAGCAGTACTTC.

The CDR3 region has the DNA TGTGCCACCAGTGATCCACTCAATGATTCTCAGGCACGTCGCTCCTACGAGCAGTACGTC. It codes for CATSDPLNDSQARRSYEQYV. This chain links TRBV24-1 with TRBJ2-7; D unresolved. Germline V gives CDR1 KGHDR, CDR2 SFDVKD. The ends were cut back, 3 bases at V and 0 bases at J, with 26 bases in the middle. This CDR3 comprises 20 residues.

CDR3 sequence: CASSGTGVETQYF. The CDR3 DNA is TGCGCCAGCAGCGGGACGGGGGTGGAGACCCAGTACTTC. The V and J genes are TRBV4-1 and TRBJ2-5; D might be TRBD2 (6 bases). V dropped 5 bases and J dropped 5 bases, with 12 bases sitting between them. Per the germline V gene, CDR1 is MGHRA and CDR2 is YSYEKL. The CDR3 length is 13 residues.

V gene TRBV20-1 combines with J gene TRBJ1-2, with D unresolved. The length of the CDR3 is 12 residues. V was cut by 0 bases and J by 6 bases, with 8 bases left in between. Germline CDR1 and CDR2: DFQATT and SNEGSKA (reference sequence). The CDR3 spells CSARDPKNGYTF. Here the CDR3 DNA reads TGCAGTGCTAGAGATCCCAAGAATGGCTACACCTTC.

V usage is TRBV20-1 and J usage is TRBJ2-5; 11 bases line up with TRBD2. Germline CDR1 reads DFQATT; CDR2 reads SNEGSKA (reference sequence). The CDR3 contains 12 residues. Trimming took 5 bases from V and 7 from J; bases not matched to a gene: 3. As DNA, the CDR3 is TGCAGTGCTCCTCTAGCGGGAGGGACCCAGTACTTC. Translation: CSAPLAGGTQYF.

This clonotype occurred a few times. This sequence joins TRBV18 and TRBJ1-1; D is perhaps TRBD1 (6 bases). Germline lookup yields CDR1 KGHSH and CDR2 LQKENI. CDR3 length equals 13 residues. V was trimmed by 5 bases and J by 0 bases, leaving 7 bases between them. Here the CDR3 reads CASSEGVNTEAFF. The DNA for the CDR3 is TGTGCCAGCTCAGAGGGGGTGAACACTGAAGCTTTCTTT.

This chain uses TRBV24-1 with TRBJ2-3, with D tentatively TRBD2 (5 bases). V lost 4 bases and J lost 1, with 14 bases in between. The CDR3 length is 16 residues. Germline V gives CDR1 KGHDR, CDR2 SFDVKD. The CDR3 nucleotides are TGTGCCACCAGTGACAGCGGAAACAGCGGCACAGATACGCAGTATTTT. Translating gives CATSDSGNSGTDTQYF.

The chain links TRBV2 to TRBJ1-1, with D possibly TRBD1 on 5 matching bases. V lost 7 bases to trimming and J lost 1 base, with 10 bases between them. CDR3 size: 13 residues. From germline, CDR1 is SNHLY and CDR2 FYNNEI. CDR3 amino acids: CASNIDRNTEAFF. The CDR3 DNA sequence: TGTGCCAGCAATATTGACAGGAACACTGAAGCTTTCTTT.

The chain is built from TRBV15 and TRBJ1-1; TRBD1 might be the D (5 bases). From germline, CDR1 is LNHNV and CDR2 YYDKDF (reference sequence). There are 13 residues in the CDR3. V was pared by 1 base and J by 12 bases, with 15 bases between. CDR3 sequence: CATSRGGPGYTFF. The CDR3 region has the DNA TGTGCCACCAGCAGAGGCGGCCCAGGGTATACTTTCTTT.

The chain has TRBV5-1 and TRBJ2-2; D is unresolved. Trimming stripped 1 base from V and 3 bases from J, with 10 bases between. The CDR3 runs 15 residues. CDR1 and CDR2 (germline): SGHRS, YFSETQ. The CDR3 loop is CASSLSGADTGELFF. The CDR3, as DNA: TGCGCCAGCAGCTTGTCGGGCGCGGACACCGGGGAGCTGTTTTTT.

The genes are TRBV24-1 and TRBJ2-2; D call uncertain. The V end was cut by 7 bases, the J end by 6 bases, with 5 bases between. The CDR3 totals 11 residues. Germline V gene lookup returns CDR1 KGHDR and CDR2 SFDVKD. The CDR3 sequence is CATSESGELFF. Written as DNA, the CDR3 is TGTGCCACCAGCGAGTCCGGGGAGCTGTTTTTT.